A few counts support the clone carrying this T cell receptor (beta chain). This entry belongs to a study of T-cell memory formation after mild COVID-19. TCRdb redid the calling of the 5' RACE reads with MiXCR, one entry per CDR3 protein. The table shows around 180,000 distinct CDR3 sequences, with 16% occurring only once. The germline V gene encodes CDR1 SGHDT and CDR2 YYEEEE. V gave up 2 bases and J gave up 1 base, with 12 bases separating them. The CDR3 consists of 15 residues. Material: PBMCs or a T cell subset sorted from them (not recorded which). The sequence derives from an adult woman who had mild COVID-19 (a few samples of this study predate the infection). Cell type and time point are not known. This chain joins TRBV5-6 and TRBJ2-5; D is perhaps TRBD1 or TRBD2 (6 bases each). The CDR3 DNA follows: TGTGCCAGCAGCTTAAGGGGGGTCCTCCAAGAGACCCAGTACTTC. This translates into CASSLRGVLQETQYF.